This T cell receptor beta chain was sequenced in a study of radiotherapy plus CTLA-4 blockade in lung cancer. As for the study in general: Overall, 18% of patients showed an objective response, while about 31% attained disease control. Study observations and caveats: The best prediction of response reportedly came from early blood T cell clone dynamics, with interferon-beta. Once radiotherapy plus ipilimumab had been given, TCR clones derived from tumor expanded in blood.

As regards this clone: Antigen specificity is unknown.

Sequencing used immunoSEQ multiplex PCR; TCRdb keeps in-frame clones, though not all of them. The sample has 50,000 to 70,000 clones, about 80% seen once. The study treated chemo-refractory metastatic non-small-cell lung cancer patients with focal radiation plus ipilimumab CTLA-4 blockade. Germline values: CDR1 MDHEN, CDR2 SYDVKM. This CDR3 spans 18 amino acids. V was pared by 2 bases and J by 0 bases, with 8 bases of the junction left unmatched. The receptor comes from a human donor with non-small cell lung cancer whose response to radiotherapy plus ipilimumab could not be evaluated. Specimen: peripheral blood, collected from a patient treated with radiotherapy plus ipilimumab. The chain employs TRBV28 and TRBJ1-5; 9 bases fit TRBD1. The DNA of the CDR3 is TGTGCCAGCAGTTTAGGCGGACAGGGGACCTATAGCAATCAGCCCCAGCATTTT. Its protein product is CASSLGGQGTYSNQPQHF.